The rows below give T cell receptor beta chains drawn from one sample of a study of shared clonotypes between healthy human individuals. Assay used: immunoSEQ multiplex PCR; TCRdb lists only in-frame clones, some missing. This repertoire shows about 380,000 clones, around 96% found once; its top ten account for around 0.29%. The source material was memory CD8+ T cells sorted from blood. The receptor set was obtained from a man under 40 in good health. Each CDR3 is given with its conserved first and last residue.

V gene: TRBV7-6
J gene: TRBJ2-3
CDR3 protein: CASSPGFFVQDTQYF

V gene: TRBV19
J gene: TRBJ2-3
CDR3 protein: CASKRPSTDTQYF

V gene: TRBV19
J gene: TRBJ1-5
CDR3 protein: CASSMGTGGQPQHF

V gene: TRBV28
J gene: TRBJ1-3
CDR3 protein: CASSLRFSLSGNTIYF

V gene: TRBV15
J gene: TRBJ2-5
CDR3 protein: CATSRDRGQETQYF

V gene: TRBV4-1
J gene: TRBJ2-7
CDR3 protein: CASRGLAGEQYF

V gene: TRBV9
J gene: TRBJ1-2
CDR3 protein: CASSIGQGGFNYGYTF

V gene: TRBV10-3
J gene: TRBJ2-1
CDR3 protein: CAISDPARVEYNEQFF

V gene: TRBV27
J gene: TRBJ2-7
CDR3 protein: CASRTQRGRLLPGSEYEQYF

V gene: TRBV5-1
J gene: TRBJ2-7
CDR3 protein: CASSQSSYEQYF

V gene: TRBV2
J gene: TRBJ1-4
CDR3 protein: CASRVRGKGEKLFF

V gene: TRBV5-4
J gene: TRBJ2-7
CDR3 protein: CASSPDRGLLNYEQYF

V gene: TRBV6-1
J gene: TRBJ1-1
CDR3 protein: CASRLTGNTEAFF

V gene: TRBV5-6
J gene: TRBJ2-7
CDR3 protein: CASSFFGTPSHEQYF

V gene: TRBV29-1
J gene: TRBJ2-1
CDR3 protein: CSVVYQSSYNEQFF

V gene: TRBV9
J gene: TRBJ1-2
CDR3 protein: CASSPFAGGYGYTF

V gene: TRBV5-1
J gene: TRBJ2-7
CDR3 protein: CASSLDGFENEQYF

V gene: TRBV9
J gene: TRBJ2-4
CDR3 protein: CASSNSKNIQYF

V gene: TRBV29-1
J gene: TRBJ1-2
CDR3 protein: CSVVSPVDYGYTF

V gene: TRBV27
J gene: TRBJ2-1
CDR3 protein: CASSPTGQGASEQFF

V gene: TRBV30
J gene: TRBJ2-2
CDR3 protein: CAWSSGGTGELFF

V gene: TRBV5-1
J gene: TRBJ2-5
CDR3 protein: CASSLIGTSGQETQYF

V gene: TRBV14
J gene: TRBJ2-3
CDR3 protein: CASSQDPFLAGITLLSTDTQYF

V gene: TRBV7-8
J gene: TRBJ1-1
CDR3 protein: CASSSGAWRNTEAFF

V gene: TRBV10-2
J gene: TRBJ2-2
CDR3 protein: CASSERINTGELFF

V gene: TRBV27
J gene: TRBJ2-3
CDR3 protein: CASKLTLELHTDTQYF

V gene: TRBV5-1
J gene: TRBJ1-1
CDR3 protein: CASSEMGLMNTEAFF

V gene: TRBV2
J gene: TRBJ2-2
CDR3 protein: CASRAQGSATGELFF

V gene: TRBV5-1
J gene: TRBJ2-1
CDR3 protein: CASSLRDSYNEQFF

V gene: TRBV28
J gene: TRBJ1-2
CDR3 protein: CASSEIRVDYGYTF

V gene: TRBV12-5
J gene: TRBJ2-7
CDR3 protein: CASGLVKSEQYF

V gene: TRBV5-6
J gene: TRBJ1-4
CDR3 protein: CASSLFPDRATNEKLFF

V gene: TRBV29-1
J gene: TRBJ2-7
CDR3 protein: CSVEGFMTGTRAYEQYF

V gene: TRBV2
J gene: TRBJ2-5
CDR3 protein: CASRYRGQETQYF

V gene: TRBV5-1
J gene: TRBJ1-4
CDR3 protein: CASSLRDINEKLFF